The 16 T cell receptor beta chains listed next were all sequenced from one sample in a study of cytomegalovirus exposure and HLA in healthy donors. PCR amplification relied on 60 Vbeta primers (plus 13 Jbeta primers). Sequencing was performed with immunoSEQ multiplex PCR; in TCRdb, only in-frame clones are kept and a portion is missing. In the table there are 150,000 to 170,000 clones, 80% of which are singletons. The specimen was PBMCs. The origin of the receptors is a woman in her thirties or forties in good health and CMV-seropositive.

The chain combines TRBV6-1 with TRBJ2-1, with 11 bases lining up with TRBD2. Germline loops: CDR1 MNHNS, CDR2 SASEGT. V shed 4 bases, J shed 7 bases, and the junction held 9 bases outside the gene matches. The CDR3 extends over 16 amino acids. Written as DNA, the CDR3 is TGTGCCAGCAGTGGTATAGCGGGAGGGCCGAGAAATGAGCAGTTCTTC. Amino acid sequence: CASSGIAGGPRNEQFF.

This chain connects TRBV11-2 to TRBJ2-4, with TRBD1 matching 9 bases. This CDR3 comprises 14 residues. Germline V gives CDR1 SGHAT, CDR2 FQNNGV. Trimming cost V 5 bases and J 12 bases; bases outside gene matches: 11. CDR3 protein: CASSPGTGREGQYF. The CDR3 DNA sequence: TGTGCCAGCAGCCCCGGGACAGGGAGGGAGGGTCAGTACTTC.

The chain is built from TRBV7-9 and TRBJ1-1, with D perhaps matching TRBD1 (6 bases). Germline CDR1 reads SEHNR; CDR2 reads FQNEAQ (reference sequence). The CDR3 is 14 amino acids. Between the trimmed V and J ends, which lost 1 base and 5 bases, there was a span of 11 bases. The CDR3 DNA reads as TGTGCCAGCAGCTTAGATCTGAGGGGGACTGAAGCTTTCTTT. Translated: CASSLDLRGTEAFF.

This rearrangement joins TRBV6-1 to TRBJ2-2; D uncertain. V was cut by 5 bases and J by 2 bases, with 9 bases left in between. Germline lookup yields CDR1 MNHNS and CDR2 SASEGT. The CDR3 loop spans 14 amino acids. CDR3 in DNA: TGTGCCAGCAGTCACTACCGCAACACCGGGGAGCTGTTTTTT. Amino acids: CASSHYRNTGELFF.

This clone was counted only a few times. The chain combines TRBV6-1 with TRBJ2-3, with 7 positions matching TRBD2. The CDR3 loop spans 13 amino acids. V lost 5 bases to trimming and J lost 11 bases; unmatched junction nucleotides: 10. Germline V lookup: CDR1 MNHNS, CDR2 SASEGT. CDR3 DNA: TGTGCCAGCAGTCGACCCACTAGCGCGAAGCAGTATTTT. Translated: CASSRPTSAKQYF.

This sequence joins TRBV30 and TRBJ2-2; a weak D match, TRBD1 (6 bases). CDR1 is GTSNPN, CDR2 SVGIG, per germline (reference sequence). The CDR3 length is 16 residues. The V end was cut by 4 bases, the J end by 0 bases, with 15 bases between. CDR3 DNA: TGTGCCTGGAACACCAGGGGTCCTACGAACACCGGGGAGCTGTTTTTT. Translation: CAWNTRGPTNTGELFF.

The chain joins TRBV14 to TRBJ2-3; D may be TRBD2 (5 bases). Germline V lookup: CDR1 SGHDN, CDR2 FVKESK. The CDR3 covers 13 residues. The ends were cut back, 6 bases at V and 1 base at J, with 8 bases in the middle. CDR3 DNA: TGTGCCAGCAGAAGCGGCGGCACAGATACGCAGTATTTT. Encoded protein: CASRSGGTDTQYF.

The chain recombines TRBV7-9 with TRBJ1-2, with D possibly TRBD1 on 5 matching bases. CDR3 length: 14 residues. Germline-derived CDR1 and CDR2 are SEHNR and FQNEAQ (reference sequence). Trimming shortened V by 1 base and J by 6 bases, and 12 bases separated the two germline ends. The CDR3, as DNA: TGTGCCAGCAGCTTAGGGCAGGGAGGCGATGGCTACACCTTC. Translating it yields CASSLGQGGDGYTF.

The rearrangement joins TRBV27 to TRBJ2-4, with D perhaps matching TRBD1 (7 bases). The CDR3 loop spans 13 amino acids. Germline V gives CDR1 MNHEY, CDR2 SMNVEV (reference sequence). The germline V and J ends were trimmed by 4 bases and 7 bases, with 11 bases remaining between them. CDR3 residues: CASSSQGRNIQYF. The CDR3 bases are TGTGCCAGCAGTTCACAGGGGAGGAACATTCAGTACTTC.

The V call is TRBV5-4, the J call TRBJ1-1; D is possibly TRBD1 (6 bases). Trimming cost V 0 bases and J 4 bases, with 13 bases left between them. In germline, CDR1 is SGHNT, CDR2 YYREEE (reference sequence). This CDR3 is built from 15 residues. DNA of the CDR3: TGTGCCAGCAGCTTGGGACCTCAGGGGAGCACTGAAGCTTTCTTT. Translated: CASSLGPQGSTEAFF.

Regarding this clone: Other DNA sequences in this sample translate to the same CDR3. The chain joins TRBV5-6 to TRBJ1-5; D call uncertain. The CDR3 contains 14 residues. The V gene's germline CDR1 is SGHDT and CDR2 YYEEEE. Trimming removed 0 bases from V and 2 bases from J, with 6 bases in between. The DNA of the CDR3 is TGTGCCAGCAGCTTGGGCGGGGGCAATCAGCCCCAGCATTTT. Translating gives CASSLGGGNQPQHF.

The chain links TRBV27 to TRBJ1-5; no clear D gene. The CDR3 consists of 17 residues. CDR1 is MNHEY, CDR2 SMNVEV, per germline (reference sequence). V lost 6 bases and J lost 2, with 20 bases in between. CDR3 amino acids: CASRLFGSFGGNQPQHF. Here the CDR3 DNA reads TGTGCCAGCAGACTCTTCGGGAGCTTCGGGGGCAATCAGCCCCAGCATTTT.

J is TRBJ1-1 and V is TRBV5-5, with 8 nucleotides matching TRBD1. V dropped 4 bases and J dropped 2; count of bases not matched to a gene: 4. CDR1 and CDR2 (germline): SGHKS, YYEKEE (reference sequence). The CDR3 extends over 14 amino acids. The DNA of the CDR3 is TGTGCCAGCAGCAGGGGACAGGTAAACACTGAAGCTTTCTTT. Protein: CASSRGQVNTEAFF.

This clone was seen only a few times. The genes are TRBV28 and TRBJ1-1; D gene unclear. Trimming removed 6 bases at V and 4 bases at J, with 12 bases between. Per germline, CDR1 MDHEN and CDR2 SYDVKM. This CDR3 is 13 amino acids long. CDR3 sequence: CASRPSPSTEAFF. The CDR3 DNA sequence: TGTGCCAGCAGACCCTCCCCCAGCACTGAAGCTTTCTTT. Supplemented by reference TRBV28 and TRBJ1-1, the full variable domain reads DVKVTQSSRYLVKRTGEKVFLECVQDMDHENMFWYRQDPGLGLRLIYFSYDVKMKEKGDIPEGYSVSREKKERFSLILESASTNQTSMYLCASRPSPSTEAFFGQGTRLTVV.

The V and J genes are TRBV6-1 and TRBJ1-1; 7 bases line up with TRBD1. V shed 5 bases, J shed 8 bases, and the junction held 11 bases outside the gene matches. CDR1 is MNHNS and CDR2 is SASEGT in the germline V gene. There are 14 residues in the CDR3. For the CDR3, the DNA is TGTGCCAGCAGTCCGGGACAGACCACCTTAGAAGCTTTCTTT. Translated, it gives CASSPGQTTLEAFF.

This sequence joins TRBV7-9 and TRBJ1-1, with TRBD1 matching over 10 bases. The CDR3 runs 19 residues. J lost 1 base, V lost 1 base, and 12 bases had no gene match. Per the germline V gene, CDR1 is SEHNR and CDR2 is FQNEAQ (reference sequence). In DNA, the CDR3 is TGTGCCAGCAGCTTAGTCACCGGGACAGGGGCGTTGGGGAACACTGAAGCTTTCTTT. It yields the protein CASSLVTGTGALGNTEAFF.